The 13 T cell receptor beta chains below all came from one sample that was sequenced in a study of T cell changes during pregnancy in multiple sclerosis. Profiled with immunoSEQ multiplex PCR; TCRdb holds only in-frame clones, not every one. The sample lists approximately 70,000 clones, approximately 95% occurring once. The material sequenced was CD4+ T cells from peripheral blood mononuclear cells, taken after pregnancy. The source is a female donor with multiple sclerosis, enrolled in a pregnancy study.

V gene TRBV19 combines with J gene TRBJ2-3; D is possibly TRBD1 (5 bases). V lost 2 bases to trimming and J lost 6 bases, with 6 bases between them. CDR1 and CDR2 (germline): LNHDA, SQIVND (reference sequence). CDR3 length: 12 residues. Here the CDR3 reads CASSIKGDTQYF. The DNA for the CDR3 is TGTGCCAGTAGTATAAAGGGGGATACGCAGTATTTT. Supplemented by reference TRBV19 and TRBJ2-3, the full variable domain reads DGGITQSPKYLFRKEGQNVTLSCEQNLNHDAMYWYRQDPGQGLRLIYYSQIVNDFQKGDIAEGYSVSREKKESFPLTVTSAQKNPTAFYLCASSIKGDTQYFGPGTRLTVL.

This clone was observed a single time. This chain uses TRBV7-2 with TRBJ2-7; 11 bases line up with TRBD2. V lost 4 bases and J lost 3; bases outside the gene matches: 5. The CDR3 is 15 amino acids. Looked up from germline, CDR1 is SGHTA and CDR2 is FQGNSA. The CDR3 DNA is TGTGCCAGCAGCTCGGGACTAGCGGTACTCTACGAGCAGTACTTC. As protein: CASSSGLAVLYEQYF.

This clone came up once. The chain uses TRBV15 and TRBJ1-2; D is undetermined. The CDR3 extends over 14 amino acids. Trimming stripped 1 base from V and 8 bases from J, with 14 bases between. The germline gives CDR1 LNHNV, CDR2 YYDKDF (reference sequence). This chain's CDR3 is CATSRGGSALGYTF. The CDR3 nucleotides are TGTGCCACCAGCAGAGGCGGAAGTGCGTTAGGCTACACCTTC.

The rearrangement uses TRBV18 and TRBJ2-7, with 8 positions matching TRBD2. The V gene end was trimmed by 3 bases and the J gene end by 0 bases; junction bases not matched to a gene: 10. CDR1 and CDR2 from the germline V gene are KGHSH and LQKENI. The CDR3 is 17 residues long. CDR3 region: CASSPAGGGRSSYEQYF. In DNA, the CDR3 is TGTGCCAGCTCACCTGCCGGGGGGGGACGTAGCTCCTACGAGCAGTACTTC.

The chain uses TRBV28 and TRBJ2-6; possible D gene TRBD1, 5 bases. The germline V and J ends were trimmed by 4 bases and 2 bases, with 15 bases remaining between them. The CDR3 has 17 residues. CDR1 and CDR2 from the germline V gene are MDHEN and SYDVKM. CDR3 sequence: CASSSPTIGAGANVLTF. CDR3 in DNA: TGTGCCAGCAGTTCCCCGACAATAGGGGCTGGGGCCAACGTCCTGACTTTC.

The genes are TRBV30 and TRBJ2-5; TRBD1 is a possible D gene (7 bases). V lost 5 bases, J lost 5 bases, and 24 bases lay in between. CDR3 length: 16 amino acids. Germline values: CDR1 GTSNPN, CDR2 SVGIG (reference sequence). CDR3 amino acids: CAWGKGARGNVETQYF. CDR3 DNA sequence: TGTGCCTGGGGGAAGGGGGCCCGGGGGAATGTCGAGACCCAGTACTTC.

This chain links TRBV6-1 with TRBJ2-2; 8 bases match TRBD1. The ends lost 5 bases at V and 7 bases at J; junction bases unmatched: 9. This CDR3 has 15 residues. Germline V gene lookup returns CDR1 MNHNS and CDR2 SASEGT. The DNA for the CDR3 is TGTGCCAGCAGTCCCAACGCTGACAGGGGCGGGGAGCTGTTTTTT. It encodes CASSPNADRGGELFF.

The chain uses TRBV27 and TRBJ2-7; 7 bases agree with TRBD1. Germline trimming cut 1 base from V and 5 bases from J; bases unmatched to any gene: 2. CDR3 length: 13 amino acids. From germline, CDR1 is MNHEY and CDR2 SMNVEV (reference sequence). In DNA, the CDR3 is TGTGCCAGCAGTTTATGGGACAGTAACGAGCAGTACTTC. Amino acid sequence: CASSLWDSNEQYF.

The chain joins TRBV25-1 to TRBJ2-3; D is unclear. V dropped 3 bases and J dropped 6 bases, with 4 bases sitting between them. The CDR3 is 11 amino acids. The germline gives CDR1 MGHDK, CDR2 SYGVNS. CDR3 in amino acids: CASSDVDTQYF. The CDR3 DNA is TGTGCCAGCAGTGACGTGGATACGCAGTATTTT.

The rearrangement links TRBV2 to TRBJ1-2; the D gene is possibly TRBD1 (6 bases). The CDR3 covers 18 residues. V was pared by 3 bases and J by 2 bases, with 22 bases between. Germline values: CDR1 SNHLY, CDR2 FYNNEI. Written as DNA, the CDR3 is TGTGCCAGCAGTGACGCGGGAATTCGGGGGGGCATCAACTATGGCTACACCTTC. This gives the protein CASSDAGIRGGINYGYTF.

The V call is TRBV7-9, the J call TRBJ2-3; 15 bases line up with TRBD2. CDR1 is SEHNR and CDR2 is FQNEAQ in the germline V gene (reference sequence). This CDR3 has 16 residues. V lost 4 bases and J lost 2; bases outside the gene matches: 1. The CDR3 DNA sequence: TGTGCCAGCAGCTGGACTAGCGGGAGGGCCACAGATACGCAGTATTTT. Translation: CASSWTSGRATDTQYF.

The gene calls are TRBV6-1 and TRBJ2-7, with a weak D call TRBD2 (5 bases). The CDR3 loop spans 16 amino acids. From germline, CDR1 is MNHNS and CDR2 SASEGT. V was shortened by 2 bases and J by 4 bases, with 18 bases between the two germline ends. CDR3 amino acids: CASSEPLMRRGYEQYF. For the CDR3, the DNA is TGTGCCAGCAGTGAACCGCTGATGCGGAGAGGGTACGAGCAGTACTTC.

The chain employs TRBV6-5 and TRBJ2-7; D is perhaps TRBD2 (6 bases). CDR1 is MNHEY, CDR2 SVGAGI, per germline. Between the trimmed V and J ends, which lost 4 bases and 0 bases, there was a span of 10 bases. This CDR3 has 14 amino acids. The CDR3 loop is CASSFSGLSYEQYF. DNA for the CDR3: TGTGCCAGCAGTTTTAGCGGCCTCTCCTACGAGCAGTACTTC.